These T cell receptor beta chains were read from a single sample in a study of blood T cell repertoires in COVID-19. Sequencing was performed with immunoSEQ multiplex PCR; in TCRdb, only in-frame clones are kept and a portion is missing. This repertoire shows roughly 240,000 clones, approximately 82% found once; its top ten account for around 1.8%. Material for sequencing was peripheral blood. These TCRs come from a woman over 75 with acute or convalescent COVID-19. Each CDR3 is given with its conserved first and last residue. The order of the fields is clone size, CDR3 length, V gene, D gene, J gene, CDR3 protein, CDR3 DNA. D genes are given only for firm matches. Size is stated for part of the rows, as once, few or many counts, or as a class when the clone is expanded.

abundance: NA; len: 18; v_gene: TRBV18; d_gene: NA; j_gene: TRBJ1-1; CDR3aa: CASSPAAGGLLMNTEAFF; CDR3nt: TGTGCCAGCTCACCCGCTGCGGGAGGGCTCCTTATGAACACTGAAGCTTTCTTT
abundance: many; len: 15; v_gene: TRBV5-1; d_gene: NA; j_gene: TRBJ1-2; CDR3aa: CASSRLLGGSAGYTF; CDR3nt: TGCGCCAGCAGCCGACTACTGGGAGGGTCCGCTGGCTACACCTTC
abundance: NA; len: 19; v_gene: TRBV6-2/TRBV6-3; d_gene: TRBD1; j_gene: TRBJ1-1; CDR3aa: CASSYRHQGQGFWYTEAFF; CDR3nt: TGTGCCAGCAGTTACAGACACCAAGGACAGGGGTTTTGGTACACTGAAGCTTTCTTT
abundance: once; len: 14; v_gene: TRBV27; d_gene: NA; j_gene: TRBJ2-6; CDR3aa: CASSSITGANVLTF; CDR3nt: TGTGCCAGCAGTAGCATAACGGGGGCCAACGTCCTGACTTTC
abundance: NA; len: 13; v_gene: TRBV7-8; d_gene: NA; j_gene: TRBJ2-7; CDR3aa: CASSPTTRYEQYF; CDR3nt: TGTGCCAGCAGCCCAACTACACGGTACGAGCAGTACTTC
abundance: NA; len: 16; v_gene: TRBV5-1; d_gene: TRBD2; j_gene: TRBJ2-1; CDR3aa: CASSVTSGSSYNEQFF; CDR3nt: TGCGCCAGCAGCGTTACTAGCGGGAGCTCCTACAATGAGCAGTTCTTC
abundance: NA; len: 15; v_gene: TRBV28; d_gene: TRBD2; j_gene: TRBJ2-7; CDR3aa: CASSRGVVAGDEQYF; CDR3nt: TGTGCCAGCAGTAGGGGTGTGGTAGCGGGAGACGAGCAGTACTTC
abundance: NA; len: 12; v_gene: TRBV5-6; d_gene: NA; j_gene: TRBJ2-7; CDR3aa: CASSFTTGEQYF; CDR3nt: TGTGCCAGCAGCTTTACGACGGGCGAGCAGTACTTC
abundance: NA; len: 14; v_gene: TRBV15; d_gene: TRBD1; j_gene: TRBJ2-7; CDR3aa: CATSIGTGRGEQYF; CDR3nt: TGTGCCACCAGCATAGGGACAGGGAGAGGCGAGCAGTACTTC
abundance: once; len: 15; v_gene: TRBV9; d_gene: NA; j_gene: TRBJ1-3; CDR3aa: CASSVTPSSGNTIYF; CDR3nt: TGTGCCAGCAGCGTCACGCCCAGCTCTGGAAACACCATATATTTT
abundance: NA; len: 15; v_gene: TRBV19; d_gene: TRBD2; j_gene: TRBJ2-7; CDR3aa: CASSISGTEAYEQYF; CDR3nt: TGTGCCAGTAGTATAAGCGGGACTGAGGCCTACGAGCAGTACTTC
abundance: NA; len: 15; v_gene: TRBV4-2; d_gene: NA; j_gene: TRBJ2-3; CDR3aa: CASSPDRAQADTQYF; CDR3nt: TGTGCCAGCAGCCCCGATCGAGCTCAGGCAGATACGCAGTATTTT
abundance: few; len: 15; v_gene: TRBV7-2; d_gene: NA; j_gene: TRBJ2-7; CDR3aa: CASSPALRVTYEQYF; CDR3nt: TGTGCCAGCAGCCCAGCCCTCAGGGTCACCTACGAGCAGTACTTC
abundance: NA; len: 15; v_gene: TRBV5-4; d_gene: TRBD1; j_gene: TRBJ1-1; CDR3aa: CASRRDRSSEAEAFF; CDR3nt: TGTGCCAGCAGACGGGACAGGTCTTCAGAGGCTGAAGCTTTCTTT
abundance: NA; len: 15; v_gene: TRBV7-6; d_gene: TRBD1; j_gene: TRBJ1-2; CDR3aa: CASSLGPQGAGGYTF; CDR3nt: TGTGCCAGCAGCTTAGGGCCACAGGGGGCAGGTGGCTACACCTTC
abundance: NA; len: 14; v_gene: TRBV25-1; d_gene: NA; j_gene: TRBJ1-2; CDR3aa: CASSGWTANYGYTF; CDR3nt: TGTGCCAGCAGTGGGTGGACAGCTAACTATGGCTACACCTTC
abundance: NA; len: 17; v_gene: TRBV7-2; d_gene: NA; j_gene: TRBJ2-7; CDR3aa: CASSSSSGPSAPYEQYF; CDR3nt: TGTGCCAGCAGCTCCTCCTCGGGGCCTAGCGCTCCCTACGAGCAGTACTTC
abundance: NA; len: 16; v_gene: TRBV25-1; d_gene: TRBD2; j_gene: TRBJ2-5; CDR3aa: CASSEELAGVAETQYF; CDR3nt: TGTGCCAGCAGTGAGGAACTAGCGGGAGTCGCAGAGACCCAGTACTTC
abundance: NA; len: 15; v_gene: TRBV27; d_gene: TRBD1; j_gene: TRBJ1-4; CDR3aa: CASSFLRTGAEKLFF; CDR3nt: TGTGCCAGCAGTTTCTTGAGGACAGGGGCGGAAAAACTGTTTTTT
abundance: NA; len: 19; v_gene: TRBV7-2; d_gene: TRBD2; j_gene: TRBJ2-2; CDR3aa: CASSHRGLGTSGSSGELFF; CDR3nt: TGTGCCAGCAGCCACAGAGGTTTAGGGACTAGCGGGAGTAGTGGGGAGCTGTTTTTT
abundance: NA; len: 15; v_gene: TRBV27; d_gene: TRBD2; j_gene: TRBJ2-1; CDR3aa: CASSLSSGGYNEQFF; CDR3nt: TGTGCCAGCAGTTTATCCAGCGGGGGTTACAATGAGCAGTTCTTC
abundance: NA; len: 13; v_gene: TRBV3-1/TRBV3-2; d_gene: NA; j_gene: TRBJ2-3; CDR3aa: CASSQLVRDTQYF; CDR3nt: TGTGCCAGCAGCCAATTGGTACGGGATACGCAGTATTTT
abundance: NA; len: 14; v_gene: TRBV28; d_gene: TRBD2; j_gene: TRBJ2-3; CDR3aa: CASSMLAGGDTQYF; CDR3nt: TGTGCCAGCAGTATGCTAGCGGGCGGGGATACGCAGTATTTT
abundance: NA; len: 13; v_gene: TRBV28; d_gene: TRBD1; j_gene: TRBJ1-1; CDR3aa: CASRIRGPTEAFF; CDR3nt: TGTGCCAGCAGGATCAGGGGGCCTACTGAAGCTTTCTTT
abundance: NA; len: 19; v_gene: TRBV15; d_gene: TRBD1; j_gene: TRBJ1-5; CDR3aa: CATSRDPGTGIRSNQPQHF; CDR3nt: TGTGCCACCAGCAGAGATCCCGGGACAGGGATTAGAAGCAATCAGCCCCAGCATTTT
abundance: NA; len: 15; v_gene: TRBV7-9; d_gene: NA; j_gene: TRBJ1-4; CDR3aa: CASSLDGGKNEKLFF; CDR3nt: TGTGCCAGCAGCTTGGATGGGGGGAAAAATGAAAAACTGTTTTTT
abundance: NA; len: 17; v_gene: TRBV18; d_gene: NA; j_gene: TRBJ2-2; CDR3aa: CASSPIWQAPFTGELFF; CDR3nt: TGTGCCAGCTCTCCGATCTGGCAGGCTCCCTTCACCGGGGAGCTGTTTTTT